The T cell receptor beta chain described here comes from a study of shared clonotypes between healthy human individuals (dated by TCRdb to about 2020). Context from the whole study: Three men and two women, aged 18 to 49 years, made up the cohort. For each donor, CD4 naive and CD4 memory were each given three plates, CD8 naive was given two plates, and CD8 memory was given one plate. To estimate repertoire size and how much clonotypes are shared between individuals, the study performed deep sequencing of blood TCR repertoires from a few healthy adults. To increase sequencing depth and limit assay-specific biases, TCR repertoire library preparation and sequencing were carried out by different laboratories using diverse techniques. Per donor, leukapheresis produced somewhere between about 0.9 and 10 billion PBMCs.

The investigation overall reported the following: Incomplete sequencing was indicated by rarefaction of sorted-subset datasets, despite the large sequencing depth. The small number of donors limited the genetic and exposure-history diversity represented. When a few donors were compared, the shared fraction of clonotypes was about 5% for naive CD4, about 4% for naive CD8, roughly 2.5% for memory CD4, and less than 0.45% for memory CD8. Compared with non-shared clonotypes, the clonotypes found in all four sorted-subset donors had higher generation probabilities. Naive subsets generally had larger estimated clonotype richness than memory subsets did. Sampling was restricted to blood, and TCR repertoires in tissue are likely to differ from TCR repertoires in blood. Pairwise subsampling led to the expectation that sequencing depth would affect the degree of clonotype sharing among donors.

Trimming takes 2 bases off V and 11 bases off J; junction bases not matched to a gene: 3. The CDR1 and CDR2 encoded by the germline V gene (reference sequence) are SGHKS and YYEKEE. From its cysteine to its phenylalanine, the CDR3 spans 12 amino acids. Only CDR3 DNA remains: 36 bases, in frame from the first base. As to this clone: It lacks a known antigen. No clone much larger than this one lies a single base away; base qualities are absent.

Using the deep immunoSEQ assay, TCR CDR3 regions were amplified from genomic DNA by multiplex PCR. Extracted genomic DNA from each cell subset was spread evenly across all wells of several immunoSEQ 96-well plates, with each plate serving as a replicate. For sorted subsets, around 200 ng genomic DNA, equal to 30,000 to 35,000 T cell genomes, was loaded into each replicate PCR. Purified libraries were quantified with a Qubit 3.0 fluorometer, sized on a Bioanalyzer 2100, and re-quantified with the KAPA Library Quantification kit. Every immunoSEQ 96-well plate was sequenced on a dedicated single-read 150-cycle Illumina NextSeq 550 flow cell. On the study's bioinformatics: The immunoSEQ output contained only junctional sequences without quality scores, so filtering could not match that applied to full-length reads. To assign V/J genes and CDR3, sequences were annotated using PyIR, a Python wrapper for IgBLAST v1.9, with IMGT germline references. Reads with weak V/J assignments (E-value above 1e-6), missing CDR3, stop codons, out-of-frame junctions, or ambiguous translated residues were removed. V3J clonotypes were defined by identical inferred V gene, J gene, and CDR3 amino acid sequence. The percentage overlap between two repertoires was calculated by dividing the number of shared unique clonotypes by the size of the smaller repertoire. RTK rarefaction, the Chao1 estimator, and Recon v2.1 estimates of unobserved clonotypes were used to assess repertoire richness. OLGA was used to compute generation probabilities for all TCRbeta clonotypes that the gDNA method yielded from a handful of donors. Entries here come from immuneACCESS through TCRdb and include only in-frame sequences with V and J called. Some clones fail to appear in such tables; in the studies checked, an unresolved V gene covers under half of the shortfall, and the cause of the remainder is unknown. V, J and clone size derive from that table, while D and trimming were established from the DNA sequence. This sample comprises millions of clones, just over 90% of them detected only once. Of the sample, roughly 0.13% falls within the top ten clones.

The donors were healthy, HIV-negative adults who had no recently reported acute infections or vaccinations. Every donor was a Caucasian adult living in Nashville, Tennessee, USA. CD4+ T cells were enriched by magnetic negative selection; naive cells were then positively selected on CD45RA, and the negative fraction formed the memory subset. After blood collection by leukapheresis, PBMCs were isolated using Ficoll-Histopaque density gradient centrifugation and then cryopreserved in the vapor phase of liquid nitrogen. Analytical flow cytometry was used to check the purity and quantity of every magnetically sorted T cell population. Genomic DNA was isolated from each sorted fraction and quantified by UV absorbance on a Nanodrop 2000c.

The TCR comes from a man between 18 and 35 years old in good health. The sequencing sample was made of naive CD4+ T cells sorted from blood. Per the publication, the cell subset or site label means: CD45RA+ positively selected. The chain joins TRBV5-5 to TRBJ1-4, with 7 bases aligning to TRBD1. The CDR3 protein: CASSLDRDKLFF. The DNA reads as follows: TGTGCCAGCAGCTTAGACAGGGATAAACTGTTTTTT.